This T cell receptor beta chain was recovered during a study of T cells in Graves' hyperthyroidism and ophthalmopathy. This clonotype was picked up many times. Authors of the study amplified TCR beta CDR3 regions from RNA transcripts. Carried out on the TCR CDR3, a first-round RT-PCR used the HTBI primer set. Each CDR3 protein gets one entry after TCRdb re-called the multiplex PCR reads with MiXCR. The table records roughly 560,000 distinct CDR3 sequences, roughly 14% of them present only once. Trimming removed 0 bases from V and 7 bases from J, with 10 bases in between. The germline gives CDR1 DFQATT, CDR2 SNEGSKA (reference sequence). This CDR3 is built from 13 residues.

This chain connects TRBV20-1 to TRBJ1-5; tentatively, D is TRBD1 (6 bases). The sequencing sample was made of blood. This receptor was identified in a woman in her forties with Graves' ophthalmopathy. The CDR3 protein is CSARDRGEQPQHF. The CDR3 coding sequence is TGCAGTGCTAGAGACAGGGGAGAGCAGCCCCAGCATTTT.